This T cell receptor (beta chain) was captured in a study of control samples from healthy donors and cancer patients. Repertoires were generated with immunoSEQ multiplex PCR, while TCRdb's copy carries only in-frame clones and drops some. The table includes more than 65,000 clones, about 80% detected once. V lost 3 bases to trimming and J lost 5 bases, with 7 bases between them. The CDR3 has 11 amino acids. Germline V gene data show CDR1 as DFQATT and CDR2 as SNEGSKA (reference sequence). This clone was picked up a small number of times. The sequenced sample consisted of blood. The chain is built from TRBV20-1 and TRBJ1-2; D gene ambiguous. The sequence was collected from a man between 50 and 59 years old in good health. The CDR3 nucleotides are TGCAGTGCTAGCGCGGGATATGGCTACACCTTC. It yields the protein CSASAGYGYTF.